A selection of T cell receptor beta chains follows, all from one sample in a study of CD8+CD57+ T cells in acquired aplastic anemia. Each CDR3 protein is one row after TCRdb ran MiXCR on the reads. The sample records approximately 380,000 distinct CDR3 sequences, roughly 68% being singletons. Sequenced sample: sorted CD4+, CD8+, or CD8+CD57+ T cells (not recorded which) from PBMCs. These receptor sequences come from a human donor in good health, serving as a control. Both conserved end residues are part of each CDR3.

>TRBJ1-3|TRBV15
CATSKGESGNTIYF
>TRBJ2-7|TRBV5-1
CASSVSGGDDEQYF
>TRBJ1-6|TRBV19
CASSTGPLAYPLHF
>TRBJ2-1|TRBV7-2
CASSLGGLGNNGQFF
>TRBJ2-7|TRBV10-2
CASSIGPDNYEHHF
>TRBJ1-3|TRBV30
CAWSQGTASGNTIYF
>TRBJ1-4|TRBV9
CASSLATRWTTEKLFF
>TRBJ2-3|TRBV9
CASSVTSGQPTDTQYF
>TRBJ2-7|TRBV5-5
CASSAGQYEQYF
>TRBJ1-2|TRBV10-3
CHRTTRTGGNGYTF
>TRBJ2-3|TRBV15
CATSRDARTGEADTQYF
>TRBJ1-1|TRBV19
CASSMDRANEAFF
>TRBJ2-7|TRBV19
CASSMAGQGPYEQYF
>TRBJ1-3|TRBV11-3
CASSPTDGYGNTIYF
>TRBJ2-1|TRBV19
CASNPAGWYNEQFF
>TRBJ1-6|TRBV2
CASSLLQWGSPLHF
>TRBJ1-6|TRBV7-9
CATSARQGAPLHF
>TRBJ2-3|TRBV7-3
CASITGTSATDTQYF
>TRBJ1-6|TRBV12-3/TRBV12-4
CASSLTPGQGFGSPLHF
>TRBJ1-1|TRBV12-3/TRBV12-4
CASSRTGVEAFF
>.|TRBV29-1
CSAMQRAGHAQHF
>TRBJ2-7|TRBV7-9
CASKGLAASPFGQYF
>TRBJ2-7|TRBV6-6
CASTNKGSVRYEQYF
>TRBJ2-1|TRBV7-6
CASSLDRQSYTHCF
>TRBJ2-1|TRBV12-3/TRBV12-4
CASRFSLAGGHNEQFF
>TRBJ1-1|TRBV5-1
CASSLVPGANTEAFF